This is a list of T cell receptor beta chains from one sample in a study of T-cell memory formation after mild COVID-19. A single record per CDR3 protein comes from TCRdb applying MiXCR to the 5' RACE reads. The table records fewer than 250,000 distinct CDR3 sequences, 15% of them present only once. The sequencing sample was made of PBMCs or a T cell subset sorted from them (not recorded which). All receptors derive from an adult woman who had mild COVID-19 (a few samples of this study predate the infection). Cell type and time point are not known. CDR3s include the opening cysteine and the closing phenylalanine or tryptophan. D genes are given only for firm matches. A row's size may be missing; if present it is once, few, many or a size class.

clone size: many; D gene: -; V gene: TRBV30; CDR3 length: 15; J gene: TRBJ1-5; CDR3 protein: CAWRSEGMGNQPQHF; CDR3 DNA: TGTGCCTGGAGATCTGAGGGGATGGGCAATCAGCCCCAGCATTTT
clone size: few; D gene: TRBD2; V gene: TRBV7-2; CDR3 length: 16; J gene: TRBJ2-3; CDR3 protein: CASSFTSGGFTDTQYF; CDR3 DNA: TGTGCCAGCAGCTTCACTAGCGGGGGATTCACAGATACGCAGTATTTT
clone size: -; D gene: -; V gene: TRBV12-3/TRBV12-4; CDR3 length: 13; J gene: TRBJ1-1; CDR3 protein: CASSFGSGTEAFF; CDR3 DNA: TGTGCCAGCAGTTTTGGATCTGGTACTGAAGCTTTCTTT
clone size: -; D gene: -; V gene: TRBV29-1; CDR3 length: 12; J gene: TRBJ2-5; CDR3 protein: CSVYRGGETQYF; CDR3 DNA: TGCAGCGTTTATCGCGGCGGGGAGACCCAGTACTTC
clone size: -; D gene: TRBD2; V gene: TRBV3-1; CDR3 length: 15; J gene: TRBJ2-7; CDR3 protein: CASSQATSGAREQYF; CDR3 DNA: TGTGCCAGCAGCCAGGCGACTAGCGGGGCGCGGGAGCAGTACTTC
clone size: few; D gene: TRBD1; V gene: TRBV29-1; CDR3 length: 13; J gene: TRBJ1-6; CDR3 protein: CSVTGTGGSPLHF; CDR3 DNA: TGCAGCGTGACCGGGACAGGGGGATCACCCCTCCACTTT
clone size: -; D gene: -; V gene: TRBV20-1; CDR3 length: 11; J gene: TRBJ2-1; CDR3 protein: CSARDRLEQFF; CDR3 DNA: TGCAGTGCTAGAGATAGGTTGGAGCAGTTCTTC
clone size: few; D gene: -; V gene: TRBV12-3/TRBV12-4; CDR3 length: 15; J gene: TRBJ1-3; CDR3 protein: CASRAQRNSGNTIYF; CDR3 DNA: TGTGCCAGCAGGGCCCAGAGAAACTCTGGAAACACCATATATTTT
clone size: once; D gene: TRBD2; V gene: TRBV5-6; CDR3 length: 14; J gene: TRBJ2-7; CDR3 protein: CASSGGGSSYEQYF; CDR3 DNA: TGTGCCAGCAGCGGCGGGGGGAGCTCCTACGAGCAGTACTTC
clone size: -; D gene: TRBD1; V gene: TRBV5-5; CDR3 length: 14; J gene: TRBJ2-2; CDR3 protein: CASSWDSRTGELFF; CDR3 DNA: TGTGCCAGCAGCTGGGACAGTCGAACAGGGGAGCTGTTTTTT
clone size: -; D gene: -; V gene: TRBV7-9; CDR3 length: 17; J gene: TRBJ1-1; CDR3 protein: CASSSLGLAGLNTEAFF; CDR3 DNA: TGTGCCAGCAGCTCGCTGGGGTTGGCGGGGTTGAACACTGAAGCTTTCTTT
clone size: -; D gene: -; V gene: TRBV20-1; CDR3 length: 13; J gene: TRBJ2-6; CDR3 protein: CSARDTGANVLTF; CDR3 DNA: TGCAGTGCTAGAGATACCGGGGCCAACGTCCTGACTTTC
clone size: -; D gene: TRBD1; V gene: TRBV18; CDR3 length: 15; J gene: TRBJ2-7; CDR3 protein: CASSPFRDRDHEQYF; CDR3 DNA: TGTGCCAGCTCACCGTTCCGGGACAGGGACCACGAGCAGTACTTC